The rows below give T cell receptor beta chains drawn from one sample of a study of cytomegalovirus exposure and HLA in healthy donors. Profiling relied on immunoSEQ multiplex PCR, and the TCRdb table lists in-frame clones only, not all of them. Of about 170,000 clones in the sample, about four fifths were seen once. Sequenced: PBMCs. The receptor set was obtained from a man aged 25 to 40 in good health and CMV-seropositive. CDR3s include the opening cysteine and the closing phenylalanine or tryptophan. Fields, in order: D gene, clone size, V gene, J gene, CDR3 DNA, CDR3 protein. A D gene is named only where the DNA matches it firmly. The size field is filled for only some rows; it gives once, few, many or a size class.

-	few	TRBV7-9	TRBJ2-2	TGTGCCAGCAGCCCGCCTGAGGTAGCGAGAGTAGGGACCGGGGAGCTGTTTTTT	CASSPPEVARVGTGELFF
-	-	TRBV5-1	TRBJ2-1	TGCGCCAGCAGCGTGACACCGGGAGTCGATGAGCAGTTCTTC	CASSVTPGVDEQFF
TRBD2	-	TRBV6-6	TRBJ2-5	TGTGCCAGCAGTCGAGCGACTAGCGGGGGACAAGAGACCCAGTACTTC	CASSRATSGGQETQYF
-	-	TRBV30	TRBJ2-1	TGTGCCTGGAGTGTGACGGGGAACTCTTACAATGAGCAGTTCTTC	CAWSVTGNSYNEQFF
TRBD1	-	TRBV7-3	TRBJ1-1	TGTGCCAGCAGCCCCCAGGGGGCAAACACTGAAGCTTTCTTT	CASSPQGANTEAFF
TRBD1	once	TRBV5-1	TRBJ2-7	TGCGCCAGCAGCCCATCGTCGCAGGGGGCAGGCGAGCAGTACTTC	CASSPSSQGAGEQYF
TRBD1	-	TRBV28	TRBJ1-5	TGTGCCAGCAGAGCGGACAGGGTCCAACCCCAGCATTTT	CASRADRVQPQHF
-	-	TRBV19	TRBJ1-3	TGTGCCAGTAGTATACGACCCCGGCCAGGCTTTGGAAACACCATATATTTT	CASSIRPRPGFGNTIYF
TRBD1	once	TRBV7-2	TRBJ1-2	TGTGCCAGCAGCTGGGACAGGGGGGGTAATGGCTACACCTTC	CASSWDRGGNGYTF
TRBD2	once	TRBV30	TRBJ2-4	TGTGCCTGGAGTCCCCATAGCGGGGCCAAAAACATTCAGTACTTC	CAWSPHSGAKNIQYF
TRBD2	once	TRBV30	TRBJ2-7	TGTGCCTGGAGTATCCGGACTAGCGGGGACGAGCAGTACTTC	CAWSIRTSGDEQYF
TRBD1	once	TRBV28	TRBJ1-3	TGTGCCAGCAAGAAGGACAGGGGGCATGGAAACACCATATATTTT	CASKKDRGHGNTIYF
TRBD2	-	TRBV30	TRBJ2-1	TGTGCCTGGAGCCCCGGGACTAGCGGGAGTGTCTACAATGAGCAGTTCTTC	CAWSPGTSGSVYNEQFF
-	-	TRBV27	TRBJ2-7	TGTGCCAGCAGCCTACAGAGCTCCTACGAGCAGTACTTC	CASSLQSSYEQYF
TRBD1	-	TRBV7-9	TRBJ1-2	TGTGCCAGCAGCGCGACGGACCGGGACAGCCAATCGTATGGCTACACCTTC	CASSATDRDSQSYGYTF
-	-	TRBV5-4	TRBJ2-3	TGTGCCAGCAGCTACCGACCTCCTGGAGTCGCAGATACGCAGTATTTT	CASSYRPPGVADTQYF